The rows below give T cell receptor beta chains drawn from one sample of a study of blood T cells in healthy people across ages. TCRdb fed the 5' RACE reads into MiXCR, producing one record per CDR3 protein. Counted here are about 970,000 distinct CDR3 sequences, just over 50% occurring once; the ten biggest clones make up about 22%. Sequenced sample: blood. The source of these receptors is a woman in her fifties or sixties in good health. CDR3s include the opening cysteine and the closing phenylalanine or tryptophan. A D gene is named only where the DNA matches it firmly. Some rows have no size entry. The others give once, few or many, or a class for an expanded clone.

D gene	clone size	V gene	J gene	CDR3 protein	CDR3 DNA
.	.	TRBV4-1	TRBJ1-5	CAGRPRQPQHF	TGCGCCGGGAGGCCGAGGCAGCCCCAGCATTTT
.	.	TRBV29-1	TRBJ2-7	CSVEVQNSYEQYF	TGCAGCGTTGAGGTTCAGAACTCCTACGAGCAGTACTTC
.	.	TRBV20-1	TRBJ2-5	CSATAGTAKGTQYF	TGCAGTGCTACTGCCGGGACGGCGAAGGGAACCCAGTACTTC
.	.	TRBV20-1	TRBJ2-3	CSAKKSGPIGDTQYF	TGCAGTGCAAAAAAATCGGGACCGATCGGAGATACGCAGTATTTT
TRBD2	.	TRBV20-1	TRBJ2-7	CSASPGLAFSYEQYF	TGCAGTGCTAGCCCGGGACTAGCGTTTTCTTACGAGCAGTACTTC
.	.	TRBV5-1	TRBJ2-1	CASSLDPTLYNEQFF	TGCGCCAGCAGCTTGGACCCAACCTTATACAATGAGCAGTTCTTC
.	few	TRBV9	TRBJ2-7	CASSARREKVFPEQYF	TGTGCCAGCAGCGCAAGACGGGAGAAGGTCTTCCCCGAGCAGTACTTC
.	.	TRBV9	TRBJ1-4	CASSARGHGSEKLFF	TGTGCCAGCAGCGCCAGGGGCCACGGATCCGAAAAACTGTTTTTT
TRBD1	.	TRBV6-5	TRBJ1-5	CASSSRTGPNQPQHF	TGTGCCAGCAGCTCTCGGACAGGGCCCAATCAGCCCCAGCATTTT
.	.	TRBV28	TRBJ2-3	CASSLQGGGTDTQYF	TGTGCCAGCAGTTTACAGGGAGGCGGCACAGATACGCAGTATTTT
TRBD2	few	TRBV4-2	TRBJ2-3	CASSQDPTGTTQDTQYF	TGTGCCAGCAGCCAAGATCCCACCGGGACTACGCAAGATACGCAGTATTTT
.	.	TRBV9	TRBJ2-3	CASSVRSESPDTQYF	TGTGCCAGCAGCGTACGGTCAGAGAGCCCAGATACGCAGTATTTT
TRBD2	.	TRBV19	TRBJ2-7	CASSPQSGSTYEQYF	TGTGCCAGTAGTCCCCAAAGCGGGAGCACCTACGAGCAGTACTTC
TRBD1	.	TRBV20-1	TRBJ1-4	CSAIQGATNEKLFF	TGCAGTGCTATCCAGGGGGCAACTAATGAAAAACTGTTTTTT
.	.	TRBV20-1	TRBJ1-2	CSAADLMKGYTF	TGCAGTGCTGCGGATCTGATGAAGGGCTACACCTTC
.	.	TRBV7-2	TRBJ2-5	CASSRTGMVGETQYF	TGTGCCAGCAGCCGAACAGGGATGGTTGGCGAGACCCAGTACTTC
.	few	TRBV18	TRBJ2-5	CASSPPVGLETQYF	TGTGCCAGCTCACCACCGGTCGGGCTTGAGACCCAGTACTTC
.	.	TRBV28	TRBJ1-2	CASSLLDQSYGYTF	TGTGCCAGCAGTCTTTTGGACCAATCGTATGGCTACACCTTC
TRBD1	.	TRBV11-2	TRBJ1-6	CASSSPQQGRIYSPLHF	TGTGCCAGCAGCTCACCGCAACAGGGGAGGATTTACTCACCCCTCCACTTT
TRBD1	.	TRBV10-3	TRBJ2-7	CAISEPGQGAYEQYF	TGTGCCATCAGTGAGCCGGGACAGGGGGCTTACGAGCAGTACTTC
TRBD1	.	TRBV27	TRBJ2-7	CASSSFSRQGAPIYEQYF	TGTGCCAGCAGTTCATTCTCAAGACAGGGGGCGCCCATCTACGAGCAGTACTTC
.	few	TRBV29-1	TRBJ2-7	CSAAVWRKSSYEQYF	TGCAGCGCTGCGGTATGGCGTAAAAGCTCCTACGAGCAGTACTTC
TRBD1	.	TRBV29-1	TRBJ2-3	CSADRTGRGPSDTQYF	TGCAGCGCGGACAGGACGGGGCGCGGGCCATCAGATACGCAGTATTTT
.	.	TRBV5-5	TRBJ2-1	CASSKREAFYYNEQFF	TGTGCCAGCAGTAAACGCGAAGCGTTTTACTACAATGAGCAGTTCTTC
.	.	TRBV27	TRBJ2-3	CASSLKGYTDTQYF	TGTGCCAGCAGTTTGAAGGGGTACACAGATACGCAGTATTTT
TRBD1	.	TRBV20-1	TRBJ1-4	CSASRTGNEKLFF	TGCAGTGCTAGCCGGACAGGGAATGAAAAACTGTTTTTT
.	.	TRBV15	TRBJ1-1	CATSTRTVRKTEAFF	TGTGCCACCAGCACCCGGACAGTAAGAAAAACTGAAGCTTTCTTT
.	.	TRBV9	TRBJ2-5	CASSVGGVAEETQYF	TGTGCCAGCAGCGTGGGAGGCGTAGCCGAAGAGACCCAGTACTTC
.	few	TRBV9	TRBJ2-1	CASSVVPGVRNEQFF	TGTGCCAGCAGCGTAGTTCCGGGAGTGCGAAATGAGCAGTTCTTC
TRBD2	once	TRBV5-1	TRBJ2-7	CASSPYIAGMPYEQYF	TGCGCCAGCAGCCCCTATATAGCGGGGATGCCCTACGAGCAGTACTTC
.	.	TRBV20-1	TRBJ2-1	CSASPPAPSSYTEQFF	TGCAGTGCTAGCCCGCCGGCTCCAAGCTCCTACACTGAGCAGTTCTTC
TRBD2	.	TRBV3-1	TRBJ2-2	CASSLTSGRVVTGELFF	TGTGCCAGCAGCTTGACTAGCGGGAGGGTAGTCACCGGGGAGCTGTTTTTT
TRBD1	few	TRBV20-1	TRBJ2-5	CSAPTGMATQYF	TGCAGTGCCCCGACAGGGATGGCGACCCAGTACTTC
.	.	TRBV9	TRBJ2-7	CASSPEIPEQYF	TGTGCCAGCAGCCCTGAAATACCCGAGCAGTACTTC
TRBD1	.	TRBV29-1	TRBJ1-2	CSATGGAWYGYTF	TGCAGCGCTACAGGGGGCGCATGGTATGGCTACACCTTC
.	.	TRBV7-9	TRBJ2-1	CASSRRNPQDRGRGHEQFF	TGTGCCAGCAGCAGACGCAATCCTCAGGACCGAGGTAGGGGCCATGAGCAGTTCTTC
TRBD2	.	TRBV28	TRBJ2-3	CASSLSTSGSASQYF	TGTGCCAGCAGTCTCTCGACTAGCGGGTCGGCGTCGCAGTATTTT
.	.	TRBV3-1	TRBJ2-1	CASSDQGADEQFF	TGTGCCAGCAGTGATCAGGGTGCGGATGAGCAGTTCTTC
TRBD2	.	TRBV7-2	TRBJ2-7	CASSLDSGASYNEQYF	TGTGCCAGCAGCTTAGATAGCGGGGCTTCCTACAATGAGCAGTACTTC
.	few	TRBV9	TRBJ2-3	CASSAFPPGAVRMDTQYF	TGTGCCAGCAGCGCTTTTCCCCCTGGCGCGGTTCGGATGGATACGCAGTATTTT